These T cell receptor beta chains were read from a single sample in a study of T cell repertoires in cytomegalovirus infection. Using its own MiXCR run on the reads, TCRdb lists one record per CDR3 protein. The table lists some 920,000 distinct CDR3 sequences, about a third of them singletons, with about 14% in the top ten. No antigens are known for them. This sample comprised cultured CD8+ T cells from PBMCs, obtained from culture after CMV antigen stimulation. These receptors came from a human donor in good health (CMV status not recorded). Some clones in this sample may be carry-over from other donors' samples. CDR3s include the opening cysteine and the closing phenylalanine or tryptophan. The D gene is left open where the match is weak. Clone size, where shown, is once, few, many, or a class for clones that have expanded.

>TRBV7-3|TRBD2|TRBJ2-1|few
CASSPTSGGAQFSYNEQFF
TGTGCCAGCAGCCCGACTAGCGGGGGGGCCCAATTCTCCTACAATGAGCAGTTCTTC
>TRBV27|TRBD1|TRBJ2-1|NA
CASRMWTGGNEQFF
TGTGCCAGCAGGATGTGGACAGGGGGCAATGAGCAGTTCTTC
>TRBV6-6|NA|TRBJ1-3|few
CASSYSVEGELDSGNTIYF
TGTGCCAGCAGTTACTCTGTGGAGGGTGAACTTGACTCTGGAAACACCATATATTTT
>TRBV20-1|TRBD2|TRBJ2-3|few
CSARETTSGGLTDTQYF
TGCAGTGCTAGAGAAACGACTAGCGGGGGACTCACAGATACGCAGTATTTT
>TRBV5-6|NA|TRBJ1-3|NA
CASSLQQGAGNTIYF
TGTGCCAGCAGCTTGCAACAGGGAGCTGGAAACACCATATATTTT
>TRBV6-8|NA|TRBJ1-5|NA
CASSYKIGSNQPQHF
TGTGCCAGCAGTTACAAGATTGGAAGCAATCAGCCCCAGCATTTT
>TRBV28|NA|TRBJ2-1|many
CASSFSGTQNEQFF
TGTGCCAGCAGTTTCTCCGGGACTCAAAATGAGCAGTTCTTC
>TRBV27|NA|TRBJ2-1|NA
CASSFHDYNEQFF
TGTGCCAGCAGTTTCCATGACTACAATGAGCAGTTCTTC
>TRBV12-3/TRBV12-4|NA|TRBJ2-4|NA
CASSLGSGADIQYF
TGTGCCAGCAGTTTAGGTTCGGGGGCTGACATTCAGTACTTC
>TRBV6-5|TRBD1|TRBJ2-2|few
CASSYGSQGAHDTGELFF
TGTGCCAGCAGTTATGGGTCACAGGGGGCGCATGACACCGGGGAGCTGTTTTTT
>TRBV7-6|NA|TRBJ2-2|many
CASSPGGPRGTGELFF
TGTGCCAGCAGCCCTGGGGGCCCTCGGGGCACCGGGGAGCTGTTTTTT
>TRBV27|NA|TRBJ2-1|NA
CASSGAYGEQFF
TGTGCCAGCAGTGGGGCCTACGGTGAGCAGTTCTTC
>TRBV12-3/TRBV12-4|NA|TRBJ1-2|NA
CATRTARHNYGYTF
TGTGCCACCCGGACAGCCAGACATAACTATGGCTACACCTTC
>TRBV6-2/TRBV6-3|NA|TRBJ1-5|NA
CASRAGGNSNQPQHF
TGTGCCAGCAGGGCCGGGGGAAATAGCAATCAGCCCCAGCATTTT
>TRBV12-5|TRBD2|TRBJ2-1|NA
CASGLVRASGGGSWHEQFF
TGTGCTAGTGGTTTGGTAAGAGCTAGCGGGGGCGGATCGTGGCATGAGCAGTTCTTC
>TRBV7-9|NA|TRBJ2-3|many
CASSPTREWGTDTQYF
TGTGCCAGCAGCCCAACCAGGGAGTGGGGCACAGATACGCAGTATTTT
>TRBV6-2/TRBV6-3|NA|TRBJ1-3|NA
CASSYWSGNTIYF
TGTGCCAGCAGTTACTGGTCTGGAAACACCATATATTTT
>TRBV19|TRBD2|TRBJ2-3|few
CASSLQGLAGASIRDTQYF
TGTGCCAGTAGTCTCCAGGGACTAGCGGGGGCCTCTATCAGAGATACGCAGTATTTT
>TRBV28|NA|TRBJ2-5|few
CASSLGSRGLGETQYF
TGTGCCAGCAGTTTAGGATCACGCGGGCTGGGAGAGACCCAGTACTTC
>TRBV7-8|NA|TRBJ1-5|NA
CASSTRGMGNQPQHF
TGTGCCAGCAGCACAAGGGGGATGGGCAATCAGCCCCAGCATTTT
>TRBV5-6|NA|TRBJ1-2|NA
CASSPPGASGYTF
TGTGCCAGCAGCCCACCGGGGGCTAGCGGCTACACCTTC
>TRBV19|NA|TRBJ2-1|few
CASSTKWGREQFF
TGTGCCAGTAGTACCAAGTGGGGGCGGGAGCAGTTCTTC
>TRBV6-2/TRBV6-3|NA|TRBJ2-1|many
CASSYQGYNEQFF
TGTGCCAGCAGTTACCAGGGCTACAATGAGCAGTTCTTC
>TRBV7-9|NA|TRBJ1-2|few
CASSFSYSGMVYGYTF
TGTGCCAGCAGTTTTAGTTATTCAGGGATGGTCTATGGCTACACCTTC
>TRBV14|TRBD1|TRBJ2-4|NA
CASSQTGGGNIQYF
TGTGCCAGCAGCCAGACAGGGGGCGGAAACATTCAGTACTTC
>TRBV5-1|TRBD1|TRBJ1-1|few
CASSLPSGTGEAFF
TGCGCCAGCAGCTTACCATCCGGGACAGGGGAAGCTTTCTTT
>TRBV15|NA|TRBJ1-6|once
CATSREGSGEGSNSPLHF
TGTGCCACCAGCAGAGAAGGTAGCGGGGAGGGGAGTAATTCACCCCTCCACTTT
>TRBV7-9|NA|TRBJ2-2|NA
CASISSAGQKFTGELFF
TGTGCCAGCATATCATCTGCGGGCCAGAAATTCACCGGGGAGCTGTTTTTT
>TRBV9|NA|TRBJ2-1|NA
CASSRGLTEQFF
TGTGCCAGCAGCCGAGGTCTAACGGAGCAGTTCTTC
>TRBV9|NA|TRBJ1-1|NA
CASRGGAGVSAFF
TGTGCCAGCAGAGGAGGGGCAGGAGTGTCAGCTTTCTTT
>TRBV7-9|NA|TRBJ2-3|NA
CASRPPPDTQYF
TGTGCCAGCCGGCCCCCCCCAGATACGCAGTATTTT